This T cell receptor (beta chain) was sequenced in a study of cytomegalovirus exposure and HLA in healthy donors. General study results and limits: In an earlier analysis, most TCR beta V segments were productive about 87% or about 30% of the time. Later work showed greater clonal expansion in HLA-associated TCR beta chains than in equally common others.

Germline CDR1 is SNHLY and CDR2 is FYNNEI. The CDR3 covers 14 residues. The J segment lost 3 bases and the V segment lost 5 bases, leaving 4 bases of the junction unmatched. Details on this clone: Its specificity is not known.

The PCR ran on 60 Vbeta and 13 Jbeta primers. The protocol was immunoSEQ multiplex PCR, while the TCRdb copy is restricted to in-frame clones and leaves out a portion. Among more than 200,000 clones listed, 70% to 80% were seen once. Sample: PBMCs. This TCR came from a man aged 40-49 years in good health and CMV-seronegative. The rearrangement joins TRBV2 to TRBJ2-3; 8 nucleotides agree with TRBD1. The CDR3 DNA reads TGTGCCAGCAGTAGGACAGGGCTGACAGATACGCAGTATTTT. This sequence encodes CASSRTGLTDTQYF. Variable domain in full (rest from reference TRBV2 and TRBJ2-3): EPEVTQTPSHQVTQMGQEVILRCVPISNHLYFYWYRQILGQKVEFLVSFYNNEISEKSEIFDDQFSVERPDGSNFTLKIRSTKLEDSAMYFCASSRTGLTDTQYFGPGTRLTVL.